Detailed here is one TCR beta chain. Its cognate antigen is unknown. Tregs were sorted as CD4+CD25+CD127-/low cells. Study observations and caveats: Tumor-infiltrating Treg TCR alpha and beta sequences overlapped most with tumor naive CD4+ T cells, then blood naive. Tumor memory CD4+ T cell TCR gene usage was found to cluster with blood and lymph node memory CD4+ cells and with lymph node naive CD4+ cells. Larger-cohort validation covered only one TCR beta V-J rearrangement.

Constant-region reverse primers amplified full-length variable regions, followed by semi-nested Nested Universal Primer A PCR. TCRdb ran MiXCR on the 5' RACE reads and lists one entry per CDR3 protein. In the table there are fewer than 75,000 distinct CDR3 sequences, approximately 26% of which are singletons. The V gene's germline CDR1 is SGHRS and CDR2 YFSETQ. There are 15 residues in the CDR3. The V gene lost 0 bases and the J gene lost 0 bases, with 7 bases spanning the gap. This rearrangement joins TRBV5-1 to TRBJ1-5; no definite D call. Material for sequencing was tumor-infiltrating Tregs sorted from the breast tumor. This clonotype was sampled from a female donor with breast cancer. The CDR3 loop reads CASSLGTLSNQPQHF. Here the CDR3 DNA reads TGCGCCAGCAGCTTGGGTACACTTAGCAATCAGCCCCAGCATTTT. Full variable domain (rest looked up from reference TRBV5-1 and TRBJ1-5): KAGVTQTPRYLIKTRGQQVTLSCSPISGHRSVSWYQQTPGQGLQFLFEYFSETQRNKGNFPGRFSGRQFSNSRSEMNVSTLELGDSALYLCASSLGTLSNQPQHFGDGTRLSIL.